This entry lists 14 T cell receptor beta chains sequenced from one sample in a study of a mutant IDH1 vaccine in newly diagnosed glioma. Time point described: baseline, week 1 (first vaccination visit). This sample's treatment: pre-vaccination baseline after standard-of-care therapy. Measured with immunoSEQ multiplex PCR; TCRdb has only the in-frame clones, and not every one. The sample lists 92,000 or so clones, 82% occurring once. Sequencing used PBMCs, obtained from a glioma patient treated with radiotherapy, temozolomide or both. The source is a man in his forties with glioma. Some clones in this sample may be carry-over from other donors' samples.

The chain uses TRBV5-4 and TRBJ1-2; 8 bases align to TRBD1. The CDR3 consists of 14 residues. Germline V lookup: CDR1 SGHNT, CDR2 YYREEE (reference sequence). The J segment lost 5 bases and the V segment lost 1 base, leaving 4 bases of the junction unmatched. The CDR3 loop reads CASSLQGANYGYTF. In DNA, the CDR3 is TGTGCCAGCAGCTTGCAGGGGGCAAATTATGGCTACACCTTC.

The rearrangement joins TRBV27 to TRBJ1-6, with 7 bases identical to TRBD1. This CDR3 region has 16 residues. Germline V gives CDR1 MNHEY, CDR2 SMNVEV (reference sequence). With V trimmed by 3 bases and J by 0 bases, 2 bases remained unmatched. The chain's CDR3 is CASSLGDSSYNSPLHF. Here the CDR3 DNA reads TGTGCCAGCAGTTTGGGGGACAGCTCCTATAATTCACCCCTCCACTTT.

The gene calls are TRBV7-8 and TRBJ2-1, with D possibly being TRBD2 (7 bases). This CDR3 has 15 amino acids. V shed 3 bases and J shed 8 bases, with 17 bases lying between them. CDR1 and CDR2 from the germline V gene are SGHVS and FQNEAQ. The DNA for the CDR3 is TGTGCCAGCAGCTTTTTAGGGGGGGCAGGCGATGAGCAGTTCTTC. It yields the protein CASSFLGGAGDEQFF.

This clone has only a few counts. The rearrangement joins TRBV5-1 to TRBJ2-4; no firm D call. The V and J ends lost 1 base and 2 bases respectively, with 7 bases between them. Germline V CDR1 and CDR2: SGHRS, YFSETQ. CDR3 length: 14 residues. The CDR3 protein is CASSLLGSKNIQYF. The CDR3, as DNA: TGCGCCAGCAGCTTGTTGGGTTCCAAAAACATTCAGTACTTC.

The J gene is TRBJ1-6, the V gene TRBV14; TRBD1 matches at 7 bases. The CDR3 covers 14 residues. Per germline, CDR1 SGHDN and CDR2 FVKESK. With V trimmed by 4 bases and J by 8 bases, 5 bases remained unmatched. CDR3 in DNA: TGTGCCAGCAGCCGGACAGGCCGGGATTCACCCCTCCACTTT. The encoded protein is CASSRTGRDSPLHF.

This clone has only a few counts. This chain links TRBV18 with TRBJ2-7, with D possibly matching TRBD2 (7 bases). Germline V gene data show CDR1 as KGHSH and CDR2 as LQKENI. The CDR3 totals 14 residues. Trimming took off 4 bases at V and 3 bases at J, with 13 bases between the two ends. The CDR3: CASSRGGAVYEQYF. DNA of the CDR3: TGTGCCAGCTCACGAGGGGGGGCGGTCTACGAGCAGTACTTC. The full variable domain, its missing parts supplied by reference TRBV18 and TRBJ2-7, is NAGVMQNPRHLVRRRGQEARLRCSPMKGHSHVYWYRQLPEEGLKFMVYLQKENIIDESGMPKERFSAEFPKEGPSILRIQQVVRGDSAAYFCASSRGGAVYEQYFGPGTRLTVT.

The rearrangement joins TRBV5-8 to TRBJ2-6, with a weak D call TRBD1 (6 bases). Germline-derived CDR1 and CDR2 are SGHTS and YDEGEE. Trimming pared 5 bases from V and 0 bases from J, leaving 9 bases between. The CDR3 has 15 amino acids. CDR3 coding DNA: TGTGCCAGCAGAAGACAGGTCTCTGGGGCCAACGTCCTGACTTTC. Translated, it gives CASRRQVSGANVLTF.

The rearrangement joins TRBV10-3 to TRBJ1-1, with 11 bases fitting TRBD1. The CDR3 loop spans 15 amino acids. V shed 3 bases and J 4 bases; nucleotides not matched to a gene: 4. Germline V gene sequence: CDR1 ENHRY, CDR2 SYGVKD. The DNA for the CDR3 is TGTGCCATCAGTGAAAGGGGACAGGGGGTCACTGAAGCTTTCTTT. Translating it yields CAISERGQGVTEAFF.

The rearrangement links TRBV30 to TRBJ2-3; D may be TRBD2 (5 bases). Germline V gives CDR1 GTSNPN, CDR2 SVGIG (reference sequence). The CDR3 has 14 residues. Deletions cut 2 bases from V and 0 bases from J, with 9 bases between. The CDR3 spells CAWSSSGSTDTQYF. Written as DNA, the CDR3 is TGTGCCTGGAGTTCCAGCGGAAGCACAGATACGCAGTATTTT.

The genes are TRBV2 and TRBJ1-5; no clear D gene. The V and J ends lost 9 bases and 3 bases respectively, with 12 bases between them. Germline V gene data show CDR1 as SNHLY and CDR2 as FYNNEI. The CDR3 covers 13 residues. The CDR3 loop reads CASVIGPNQPQHF. CDR3 DNA sequence: TGTGCCAGTGTAATAGGGCCCAATCAGCCCCAGCATTTT.

V is TRBV4-1 and J is TRBJ2-7; no reliable D call. The V gene's germline CDR1 is MGHRA and CDR2 YSYEKL. Trimming stripped 4 bases from V and 3 bases from J, with 19 bases between. The CDR3 covers 16 residues. The CDR3 nucleotides read TGCGCCAGCAGCCCGTTGGGCACCTTGGGGATCTACGAGCAGTACTTC. Amino acids: CASSPLGTLGIYEQYF.

This clone was counted once. The chain combines TRBV29-1 with TRBJ1-1; 8 bases line up with TRBD1. With 7 bases clipped from V and 1 base from J, the junction kept 5 bases outside the gene matches. The CDR3 is 13 amino acids. Germline V gene sequence: CDR1 SQVTM, CDR2 ANQGSEA. CDR3 nucleotides: TGCAGCGGCAAAGACAGGGGGAACACTGAAGCTTTCTTT. The encoded protein is CSGKDRGNTEAFF.

This clone was counted once. The J gene is TRBJ2-2, the V gene TRBV4-2; either TRBD1 or TRBD2 may fit D (5 bases each). Trimming took off 0 bases at V and 4 bases at J, with 12 bases between the two ends. The CDR3 has 16 amino acids. The V gene's germline CDR1 is LGHNA and CDR2 YNFKEQ. Here the CDR3 reads CASSQDIAGSTGELFF. In DNA, the CDR3 is TGTGCCAGCAGCCAAGACATCGCAGGGAGCACCGGGGAGCTGTTTTTT.

The CDR3 DNA sequence: TGTGCCAGCAGTCCAGGACAGGGGTACTACTATGGCTACACCTTC. It is translated as CASSPGQGYYYGYTF. This chain links TRBV27 with TRBJ1-2, with 9 bases fitting TRBD1. From germline, CDR1 is MNHEY and CDR2 SMNVEV (reference sequence). V lost 5 bases to trimming and J lost 3 bases; unmatched junction nucleotides: 7. The CDR3 sequence is 15 residues long.